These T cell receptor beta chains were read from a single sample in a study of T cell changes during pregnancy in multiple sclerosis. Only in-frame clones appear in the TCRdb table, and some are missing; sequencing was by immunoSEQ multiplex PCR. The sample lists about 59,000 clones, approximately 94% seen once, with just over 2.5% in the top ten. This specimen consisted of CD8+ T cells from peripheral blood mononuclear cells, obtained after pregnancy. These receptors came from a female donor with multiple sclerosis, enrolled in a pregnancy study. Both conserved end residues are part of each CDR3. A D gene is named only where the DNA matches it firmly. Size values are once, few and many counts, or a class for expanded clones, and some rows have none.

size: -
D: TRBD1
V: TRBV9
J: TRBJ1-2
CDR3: CASSVGDRPNYGYTF
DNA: TGTGCCAGCAGCGTAGGGGACAGGCCTAACTATGGCTACACCTTC

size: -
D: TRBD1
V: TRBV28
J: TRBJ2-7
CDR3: CASSEGDSFSYEQYF
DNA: TGTGCCAGCAGTGAGGGGGACAGTTTCTCCTACGAGCAGTACTTC

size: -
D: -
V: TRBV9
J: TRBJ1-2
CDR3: CASVSASEGYTF
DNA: TGTGCCAGTGTCTCGGCTTCGGAGGGCTACACCTTC

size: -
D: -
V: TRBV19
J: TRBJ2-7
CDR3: CASKLKGGASYEQYF
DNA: TGTGCCAGTAAGCTAAAGGGAGGAGCCTCCTACGAGCAGTACTTC

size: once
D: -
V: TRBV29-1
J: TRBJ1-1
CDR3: CSVEDPGIRTEAFF
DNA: TGCAGCGTTGAAGACCCCGGGATTCGCACTGAAGCTTTCTTT

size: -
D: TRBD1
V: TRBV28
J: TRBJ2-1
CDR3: CASSSRQGLSYNEQFF
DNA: TGTGCCAGCAGTTCAAGACAGGGGCTTTCCTACAATGAGCAGTTCTTC

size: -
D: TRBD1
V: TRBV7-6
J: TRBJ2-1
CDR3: CASSSGDRDSNEQFF
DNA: TGTGCCAGCAGCTCTGGGGACCGGGACAGCAATGAGCAGTTCTTC

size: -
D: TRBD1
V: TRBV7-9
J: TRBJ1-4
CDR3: CASSSTAGQSATNEKLFF
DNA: TGTGCCAGCAGCTCGACGGCGGGACAGTCTGCAACTAATGAAAAACTGTTTTTT

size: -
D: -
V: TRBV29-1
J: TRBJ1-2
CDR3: CSVVGADYGYTF
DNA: TGCAGCGTTGTGGGGGCGGACTATGGCTACACCTTC

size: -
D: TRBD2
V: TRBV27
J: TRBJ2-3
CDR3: CASSVSGSYGDTQYF
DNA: TGTGCCAGCAGTGTTAGCGGGAGTTATGGAGATACGCAGTATTTT

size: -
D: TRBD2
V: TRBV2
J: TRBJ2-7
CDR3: CASSQTSGSFRSYEQYF
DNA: TGTGCCAGCTCGCAGACTAGCGGGAGCTTCCGCTCCTACGAGCAGTACTTC

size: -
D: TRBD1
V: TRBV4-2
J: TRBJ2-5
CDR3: CASSPYAGGAETQYF
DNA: TGTGCCAGCAGCCCCTACGCAGGGGGCGCAGAGACCCAGTACTTC

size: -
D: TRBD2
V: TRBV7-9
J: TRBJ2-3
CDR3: CASSLSDGGRTSTDTQYF
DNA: TGTGCCAGCAGCTTAAGTGACGGGGGGAGGACTAGCACAGATACGCAGTATTTT

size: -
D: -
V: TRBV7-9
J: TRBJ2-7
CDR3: CASSPGYEQYF
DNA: TGTGCCAGCAGCCCGGGCTACGAGCAGTACTTC

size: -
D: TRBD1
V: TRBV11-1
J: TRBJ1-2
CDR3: CASSPAGGQTNYGYTF
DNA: TGTGCCAGCAGCCCGGCCGGGGGACAGACTAACTATGGCTACACCTTC

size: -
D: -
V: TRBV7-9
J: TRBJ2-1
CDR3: CASSSTVFREGYEQFF
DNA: TGTGCCAGCAGCTCCACGGTTTTCCGGGAAGGGTATGAGCAGTTCTTC

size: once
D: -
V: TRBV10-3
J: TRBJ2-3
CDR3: CAISETRRGRESADTQYF
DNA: TGTGCCATCAGTGAGACGAGGCGGGGGCGCGAATCTGCAGATACGCAGTATTTT

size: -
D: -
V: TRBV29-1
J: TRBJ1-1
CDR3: CSVEDAGVVNTEAFF
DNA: TGCAGCGTTGAAGATGCAGGGGTTGTGAACACTGAAGCTTTCTTT

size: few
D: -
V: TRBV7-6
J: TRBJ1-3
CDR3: CASSGIGGAGNTIYF
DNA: TGTGCCAGCAGCGGAATAGGAGGGGCGGGAAACACCATATATTTT

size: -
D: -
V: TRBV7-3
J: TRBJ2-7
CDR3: CASSSEPGYEQYF
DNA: TGTGCCAGCAGCTCCGAACCCGGCTACGAGCAGTACTTC